The rows below give T cell receptor beta chains drawn from one sample of a study of shared clonotypes between healthy human individuals. Clones were sequenced by immunoSEQ multiplex PCR, and TCRdb holds only the in-frame ones, with some missing. This table holds 550,000 to 800,000 clones, over 65% found once. What was sequenced was memory CD4+ T cells sorted from blood. These receptors came from a woman aged 25 to 45 in good health. The CDR3 runs from the conserved cysteine through the conserved F or W. Not every row has a clone size; where given, it reads once, few, many or a size class.

CDR3aa: CASSFGGGAGTEAFF
j_gene: TRBJ1-1
v_gene: TRBV7-2
abundance: NA

CDR3aa: CATSRDPGGGNTIYF
j_gene: TRBJ1-3
v_gene: TRBV15
abundance: few

CDR3aa: CASSSPDRSYEQYF
j_gene: TRBJ2-7
v_gene: TRBV5-1
abundance: NA

CDR3aa: CATSRGVLAGGEETQYF
j_gene: TRBJ2-5
v_gene: TRBV15
abundance: NA

CDR3aa: CASRDPVAGEKLFF
j_gene: TRBJ1-4
v_gene: TRBV6-6
abundance: NA

CDR3aa: CASKVGRAPGELFF
j_gene: TRBJ2-2
v_gene: TRBV25-1
abundance: NA

CDR3aa: CASSHSGSGTYEQYF
j_gene: TRBJ2-7
v_gene: TRBV25-1
abundance: few

CDR3aa: CASSYSSGNEKLFF
j_gene: TRBJ1-4
v_gene: TRBV6-6
abundance: few

CDR3aa: CATVTRGNEQFF
j_gene: TRBJ2-1
v_gene: TRBV25-1
abundance: NA

CDR3aa: CASSFLRDSQTWGYTF
j_gene: TRBJ1-2
v_gene: TRBV5-1
abundance: NA

CDR3aa: CASSHYQREQETQYF
j_gene: TRBJ2-5
v_gene: TRBV6-6
abundance: NA

CDR3aa: CASIRDRGFNQPQHF
j_gene: TRBJ1-5
v_gene: TRBV2
abundance: once

CDR3aa: CASSNDRGNGYTF
j_gene: TRBJ1-2
v_gene: TRBV5-4
abundance: NA

CDR3aa: CASSPLGYEQYF
j_gene: TRBJ2-7
v_gene: TRBV5-1
abundance: many

CDR3aa: CASIAGQGAEQPQHF
j_gene: TRBJ1-5
v_gene: TRBV28
abundance: NA

CDR3aa: CASSLSRVADEQFF
j_gene: TRBJ2-1
v_gene: TRBV7-8
abundance: NA

CDR3aa: CASSFDHGGPQHF
j_gene: TRBJ1-5
v_gene: TRBV28
abundance: NA

CDR3aa: CASSFRGDGEQYF
j_gene: TRBJ2-7
v_gene: TRBV11-2
abundance: NA

CDR3aa: CASRVTGTGRDLAKNIQYF
j_gene: TRBJ2-4
v_gene: TRBV5-6
abundance: NA

CDR3aa: CASILLPNNSPLHF
j_gene: TRBJ1-6
v_gene: TRBV6-1
abundance: NA

CDR3aa: CASSLPGQQSYEQFF
j_gene: TRBJ2-1
v_gene: TRBV7-9
abundance: NA

CDR3aa: CASSLSSSYNEQFF
j_gene: TRBJ2-1
v_gene: TRBV7-2
abundance: many

CDR3aa: CASSKVNQPQHF
j_gene: TRBJ1-5
v_gene: TRBV5-8
abundance: NA

CDR3aa: CASSYREGAAGYTF
j_gene: TRBJ1-2
v_gene: TRBV5-1
abundance: NA